This record looks at one T cell receptor beta chain sequence and its context. The CDR3 is 13 residues long. Trimming removed 6 bases at V and 4 bases at J, with 13 bases between. CDR1 is SGHTS and CDR2 is YDEGEE in the germline V gene. The sample is drawn from a study of blood T cell repertoires in COVID-19. The repertoire was sequenced with immunoSEQ multiplex PCR; TCRdb's copy has only in-frame clones and lacks some. The sample has some 460,000 clones, 75% to 90% seen once. The participants were between about 18 and 90 years old and came from some 25 US areas. The study assigned cohorts using participant-reported clinical history. Donors in Cohort 3 who had recovered were those with two negative PCRs, healthcare professional clearance, or resolution of their symptoms.

The sequence was obtained from a young woman who had recovered from COVID-19. Material: PBMCs or T cells enriched from blood (not recorded which). The chain joins TRBV5-8 to TRBJ1-1; D is uncertain. The CDR3 nucleotides read TGTGCCAGCACCCTAACAGTAGGCACTGAAGCTTTCTTT. Protein product: CASTLTVGTEAFF.